The clone carrying this TCR beta chain occurred once. What it recognizes is unknown. This entry belongs to a study of shared clonotypes between healthy human individuals. Study-wide results and caveats: Compared with clonotypes that all four donors shared, non-shared clonotypes had lower generation probabilities. Sampling was confined to blood; repertoires within tissues likely differ. Represented diversity, genetic and exposure-history alike, was limited by few donors.

The method was immunoSEQ multiplex PCR; TCRdb's version includes in-frame clones alone and lacks a portion of them. The sample consists of 2,500,000 or so clones, around nine tenths of them appearing once. Into CD45RA+ naive and CD45RA-negative memory subsets, the CD4+ cells were split. The V segment lost 3 bases and the J segment 6 bases; nucleotides outside the gene matches: 10. Germline V gives CDR1 ENHRY, CDR2 SYGVKD. The CDR3 spans 16 residues. The specimen sequenced was naive CD4+ T cells sorted from blood. Specified subset: CD45RA+ positively selected. The TCR was taken from a young man in good health. V usage is TRBV10-3 and J usage is TRBJ2-3; 9 bases align to TRBD2. The CDR3: CAISDSSGTATDTQYF. CDR3 DNA sequence: TGTGCCATCAGTGATTCTAGCGGGACTGCCACCGATACGCAGTATTTT.